One T cell receptor beta chain is described in this entry. Antigen: not known. These data are taken from a study of T cells in Graves' hyperthyroidism and ophthalmopathy. The study's findings and limits: Blood shared most expanded thyroid clonotypes above 0.001.

Those patients with uncontrolled infection, other autoimmune disease, pregnancy or lactation were excluded. This sample holds PBMCs from 8.5 to 10 ml fresh peripheral blood. This CDR3 contains 16 residues. Germline values: CDR1 MNHEY, CDR2 SMNVEV (reference sequence). V trimming: 4 bases; J trimming: 6 bases; junction bases outside the gene matches: 6. Amplification yielded TCR beta CDR3 regions, with RNA transcripts as the source. The HTBI primer set was used in a first-round RT-PCR of the TCR CDR3. TCRdb reanalysed the multiplex PCR reads using MiXCR and keeps one entry per CDR3 protein. In the table there are some 550,000 distinct CDR3 sequences, approximately 15% of which are singletons.

The chain combines TRBV27 with TRBJ2-1; 13 bases map to TRBD2. Sequencing used blood. The receptor was isolated from a woman between 35 and 50 years old with Graves' ophthalmopathy. DNA of the CDR3: TGTGCCAGCAGTTCCTTCCGGACTAGCGGGGGCAATGAGCAGTTCTTC. It yields the protein CASSSFRTSGGNEQFF.